This entry is about one T cell receptor (beta chain). This sample also contains other DNA sequences that code for the same CDR3. The sample belongs to a study of shared clonotypes between healthy human individuals. The CDR3 is made up of 14 amino acids. Germline CDR1 is SGDLS and CDR2 is YYNGEE. V was pared by 0 bases and J by 3 bases, with 10 bases between. The genomic DNA of each subset was split evenly across several immunoSEQ plates. Using immunoSEQ multiplex PCR, the repertoire was profiled, and TCRdb retains in-frame clones only, with some absent. The sample includes 450,000 to 500,000 clones, 60% to 85% of them seen just once.

V and J are TRBV9 and TRBJ2-7, with D possibly TRBD2 on 6 matching bases. Material: PBMCs. The TCR comes from a middle-aged woman in good health. Some clones in this sample may be carry-over from other donors' samples. The CDR3 DNA reads TGTGCCAGCAGCGTAGGTTTAGCGGACTACGAGCAGTACTTC. Protein: CASSVGLADYEQYF.